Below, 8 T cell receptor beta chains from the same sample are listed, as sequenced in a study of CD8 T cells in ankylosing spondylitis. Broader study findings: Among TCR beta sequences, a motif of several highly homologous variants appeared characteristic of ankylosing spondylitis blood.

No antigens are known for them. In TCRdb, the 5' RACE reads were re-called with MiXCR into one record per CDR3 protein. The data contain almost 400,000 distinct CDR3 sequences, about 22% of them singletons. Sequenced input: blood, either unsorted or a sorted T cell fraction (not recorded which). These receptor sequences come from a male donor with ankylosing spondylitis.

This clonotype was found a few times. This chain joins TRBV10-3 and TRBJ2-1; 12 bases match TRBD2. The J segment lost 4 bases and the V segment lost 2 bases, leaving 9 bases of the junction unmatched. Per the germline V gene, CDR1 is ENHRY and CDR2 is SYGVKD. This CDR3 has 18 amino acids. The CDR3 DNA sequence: TGTGCCATCAGTGAGACCAGCACCGGACTAGCGGGATACAATGAGCAGTTCTTC. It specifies CAISETSTGLAGYNEQFF.

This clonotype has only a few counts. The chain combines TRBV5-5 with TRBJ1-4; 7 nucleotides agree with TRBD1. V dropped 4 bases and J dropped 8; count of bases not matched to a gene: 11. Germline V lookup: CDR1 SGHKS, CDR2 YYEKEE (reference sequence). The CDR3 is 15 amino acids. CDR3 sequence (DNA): TGTGCCAGCAGCCTTTTCCGGGACAGTGGGGAAAAACTGTTTTTT. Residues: CASSLFRDSGEKLFF. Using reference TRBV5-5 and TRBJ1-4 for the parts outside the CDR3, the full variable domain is DAGVTQSPTHLIKTRGQQVTLRCSPISGHKSVSWYQQVLGQGPQFIFQYYEKEERGRGNFPDRFSARQFPNYSSELNVNALLLGDSALYLCASSLFRDSGEKLFFGSGTQLSVL.

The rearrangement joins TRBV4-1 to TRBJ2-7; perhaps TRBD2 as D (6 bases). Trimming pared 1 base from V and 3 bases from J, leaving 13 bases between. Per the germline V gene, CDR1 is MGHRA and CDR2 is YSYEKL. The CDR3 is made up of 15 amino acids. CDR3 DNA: TGCGCCAGCAGCCAAGCACCTAGCGCTCACTACGAGCAGTACTTC. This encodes CASSQAPSAHYEQYF.

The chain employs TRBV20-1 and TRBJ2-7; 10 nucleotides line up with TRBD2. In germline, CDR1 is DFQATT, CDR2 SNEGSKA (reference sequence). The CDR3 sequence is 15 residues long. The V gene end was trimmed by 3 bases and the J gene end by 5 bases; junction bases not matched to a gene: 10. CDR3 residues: CSASGLAGVLNEQYF. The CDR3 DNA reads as TGCAGTGCTAGTGGCCTAGCGGGAGTCTTAAACGAGCAGTACTTC.

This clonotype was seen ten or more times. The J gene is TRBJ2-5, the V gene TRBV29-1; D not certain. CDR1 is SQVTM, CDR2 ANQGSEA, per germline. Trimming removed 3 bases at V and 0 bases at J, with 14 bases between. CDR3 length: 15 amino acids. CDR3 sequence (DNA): TGCAGCGTTGACGTGCGGTTCCTGTACCAAGAGACCCAGTACTTC. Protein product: CSVDVRFLYQETQYF.

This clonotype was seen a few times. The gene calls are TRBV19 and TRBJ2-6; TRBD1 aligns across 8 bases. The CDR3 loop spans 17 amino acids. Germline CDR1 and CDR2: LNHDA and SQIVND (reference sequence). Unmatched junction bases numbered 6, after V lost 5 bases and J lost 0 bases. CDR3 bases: TGTGCCAGTAGTCCCGGGACAGGAAGCTCTGGGGCCAACGTCCTGACTTTC. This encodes CASSPGTGSSGANVLTF. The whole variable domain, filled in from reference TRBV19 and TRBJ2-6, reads DGGITQSPKYLFRKEGQNVTLSCEQNLNHDAMYWYRQDPGQGLRLIYYSQIVNDFQKGDIAEGYSVSREKKESFPLTVTSAQKNPTAFYLCASSPGTGSSGANVLTFGAGSRLTVL.

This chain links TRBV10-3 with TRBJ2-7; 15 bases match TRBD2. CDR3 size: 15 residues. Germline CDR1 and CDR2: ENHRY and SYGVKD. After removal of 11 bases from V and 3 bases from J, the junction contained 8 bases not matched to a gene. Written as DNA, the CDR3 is TGTGCCGCCTCTGGACTAGCGGGAGGGAACTACGAGCAGTACTTC. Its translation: CAASGLAGGNYEQYF.

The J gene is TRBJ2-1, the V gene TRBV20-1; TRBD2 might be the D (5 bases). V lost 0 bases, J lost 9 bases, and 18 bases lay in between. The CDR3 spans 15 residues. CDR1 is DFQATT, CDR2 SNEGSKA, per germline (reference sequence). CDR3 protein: CSARDFALAAIEQFF. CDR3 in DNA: TGCAGTGCTAGAGATTTTGCCCTAGCAGCCATTGAGCAGTTCTTC.